The T cell receptor beta chain under discussion was sequenced for a study of blood T cells in healthy people across ages. Background on the study: Template switching captured about one barcoded beta molecule per two T cells.

Findings and limits, study-wide: PBMCs left unsorted prevented a conclusive naive versus antigen-experienced comparison. Naive T cell percentage and TCR beta diversity correlated strongly.

Primers used in a second PCR of about 6 to 12 cycles were a sample-barcoded 5' primer and a J-beta primer mix. The study obtained at least 2.5 million CDR3-containing paired-end reads from every sample. Via MiXCR, TCRdb re-called the 5' RACE reads, giving one row per CDR3 protein. The sample has roughly 2 million distinct CDR3 sequences; just under 50% are singletons. Trimming removed 0 bases from V and 5 bases from J; junction bases left unmatched: 5. This CDR3 is built from 15 residues. Germline loops: CDR1 MGHRA, CDR2 YSYEKL. Note on this clonotype: What it recognizes is unknown.

The TCR sequence derives from a woman in her forties in good health. Source material: blood. The chain employs TRBV4-1 and TRBJ1-2; 8 bases are a match to TRBD1. The CDR3 coding sequence is TGCGCCAGCAGCCAAGATTGGGACAGGCGGTATGGCTACACCTTC. Encoded protein: CASSQDWDRRYGYTF.